This T cell receptor beta chain was observed in a study of CD4 T cells in relation to SARS-CoV-2 and coronaviruses (dated by TCRdb to the early 2020s). As for the study more broadly: In the ViraFEST assay, PBMCs were grown with antigen for around ten days, and TCR beta CDR3s were then sequenced to identify antigen-specific clonal expansions. The study assessed, at the TCR clonotype level, memory CD4+ T cell crossreactivity between SARS-CoV-2 and common cold coronavirus spike proteins. The Adaptive Biotechnologies TCR-sequencing kit was used for samples from a few pre-COVID donors and for the naive versus memory experiments, whereas the other data were Illumina-based. The roughly twelve convalescent patients included 8 males and 4 females; two subjects were Hispanic. Shared crossreactive spike epitopes were mapped to their HLA restriction using patient-derived lymphoblastoid cell lines. The full convalescent cohort of over 10 patients had a median age of around 40 years, ranging from roughly 21 to 72 years. A different TCR-beta assay, based on Illumina, was used to sequence expansion assays from other donors in the study.

DNA from CEF-cultured naive and memory CD4+ T cells underwent immunoSEQ TCR-beta sequencing at survey level. As for how the authors treated the data: Preprocessing removed nonproductive sequences and CDR3s not starting with C, not ending with F or W, or shorter than 7 amino acids. The MANAFEST web app identified antigen-specific clonotypes based on expansion compared with the reference and other culture wells. A clone counted as positive if significantly expanded in 2 of 3 replicate wells versus the reference culture at FDR below 0.05. A further requirement for positive clones was significant expansion compared with all other tandem wells, along with an odds ratio above 5. Cultured and uncultured naive and memory CD4+ repertoires were searched for CDR3s previously identified as spike- and CEF-reactive. After three terminal residues were trimmed from each end, CDR3 homology was quantified as pairwise Levenshtein distance using the stringdist R package. Here the immuneACCESS table is served through TCRdb, limited to in-frame sequences with V and J called. Missing clones are a known gap in these copies; in checked studies unresolved V genes cover under half, and the rest lacks a known reason. V and J calls and clone size are copied from that table; D and trimming were computed from the DNA. The sample has about 36,000 clones on record, over 70% of them singletons. Clones ranked in the top ten supply less than 3.5% of the sample.

What the study reported, not specific to this receptor: Because no donor provided both pre-pandemic and post-infection samples, tracing the source of pre-existing responses was limited. Significantly weaker SARS-CoV-2-driven expansion was shown by crossreactive clones than by monoreactive clones, consistent with antigenic imprinting. Small numbers of patients and of tested TCRs were a limitation of the study. Naive versus memory sequencing indicated that memory recall responses, rather than primary responses primed during culture, are detected by the assay. In approximately 60% of donors, memory CD4+ clonotypes turned up that crossrecognized SARS-CoV-2 and at least one common cold coronavirus spike. Crossreactivity analysis was centred on spike protein, so crossreactivity against other viral proteins was not assessed.

The germline V gene encodes CDR1 MNHEY and CDR2 SVGAGI. Between the V and J ends, shortened by 6 bases and 4 bases respectively, the junction contains 3 bases. The CDR3, cysteine through phenylalanine, is 10 amino acids long. The sequence is cut down to CDR3 DNA, 30 bases in frame from base 1. This clone was recorded once. Its antigen is still unknown. Per-base qualities were not stored, and no clone one base away is much larger. To separate naive from memory CD4+ T cells, cryopreserved PBMCs first underwent CD4 enrichment and then EasySep naive CD4+ T cell enrichment. For 10 days, sorted naive or memory CD4+ T cells (roughly 100,000) were cultured at a 1:1 ratio with T cell-depleted PBMCs and CEF peptides. In general, triplicate replicate wells were used for every peptide culture condition. Ficoll-Paque PLUS gradient centrifugation was used to isolate PBMCs from either whole blood or leukapheresis product. The PBMCs went either fresh into the expansion assay or into cryopreservation at -140 degrees C. The QIAamp Micro DNA Kit was used to extract genomic DNA from the CD4+ T cells.

Sequencing input: memory CD4+ T cells from PBMCs, cultured in vitro. The cell subset or site label, read with the paper, signifies: memory (non-naive) CD4+ T cells. The chain is made from TRBV6-5 and TRBJ2-5, with the D gene not clear enough to name. The clonotype originates from an adult with COVID-19. The DNA sequence reads TGTGCCAGCAGCGGAGAGACCCAGTACTTC. Its product reads: CASSGETQYF.